The rows below give T cell receptor beta chains drawn from one sample of a study. TCRdb used MiXCR to reprocess the RT-PCR reads, holding one entry per CDR3 protein. The data hold fewer than 800,000 distinct CDR3 sequences, with 14% observed a single time. What was sequenced was memory CD4+ T cells from blood. These receptors all stem from a female donor in good health, serving as a healthy control. The conserved cysteine and the conserved F or W are not part of the CDR3 here.

J: TRBJ2-5; V: TRBV18; CDR3: ASSGGGAETQY
J: TRBJ1-2; V: TRBV4-2; CDR3: ASSLEGLPGYT
J: TRBJ2-7; V: TRBV5-1; CDR3: ASSLGAGDLYEQY
J: TRBJ2-1; V: TRBV5-1; CDR3: ASSYQTSGTFNEQF
J: TRBJ1-1; V: TRBV10-1; CDR3: ASRSGSLDTEAF
J: TRBJ2-2; V: TRBV29-1; CDR3: SVAWREHTGELF
J: TRBJ2-3; V: TRBV29-1; CDR3: SVEPPRTDTQY
J: TRBJ2-3; V: TRBV28; CDR3: ASSPGTGHTDTQY
J: TRBJ1-1; V: TRBV12-3/TRBV12-4; CDR3: ASSLTVGGTEAF
J: TRBJ2-3; V: TRBV5-1; CDR3: ASSSGLYTDTQY
J: TRBJ1-6; V: TRBV21-1; CDR3: ASRLGQLSSYNSPLH
J: TRBJ1-2; V: TRBV7-2; CDR3: ASSLDTGTGFVYT
J: TRBJ2-5; V: TRBV6-2/TRBV6-3; CDR3: ASTVRRAGGFGETQY
J: TRBJ2-2; V: TRBV3-1; CDR3: ASSLRSDGELL
J: TRBJ2-5; V: TRBV9; CDR3: ASSVSAGAQETQY
J: TRBJ2-3; V: TRBV7-7; CDR3: AFSDRPSTDTQY
J: TRBJ2-3; V: TRBV5-5; CDR3: ASGAMKGTDTQY
J: TRBJ1-3; V: TRBV7-2; CDR3: ASSLGQGGNTIY
J: TRBJ1-2; V: TRBV5-1; CDR3: ASSIGTGGPTNYGYT
J: TRBJ2-3; V: TRBV12-3/TRBV12-4; CDR3: ASSLHTQY
J: TRBJ1-1; V: TRBV20-1; CDR3: SAITLIRVPGNTEAF
J: TRBJ2-7; V: TRBV5-1; CDR3: ASSLAQGKYEQY
J: TRBJ1-2; V: TRBV29-1; CDR3: SVEGRGYGYT
J: TRBJ2-1; V: TRBV4-2; CDR3: ASTREREFNEQF
J: TRBJ1-1; V: TRBV6-6; CDR3: ASRPQKGTNTEAF
J: TRBJ1-2; V: TRBV3-1; CDR3: ASSQELGQAVNYGYT
J: TRBJ2-1; V: TRBV7-2; CDR3: ASSPQGAGLHEQF
J: TRBJ1-1; V: TRBV3-1; CDR3: ASSLQAGGTEAF
J: TRBJ2-7; V: TRBV12-3/TRBV12-4; CDR3: GYSKDRHHVYEQY
J: TRBJ1-2; V: TRBV18; CDR3: ASSPQGEQGPYGYT
J: TRBJ1-1; V: TRBV20-1; CDR3: SAQKAGRGEAF
J: TRBJ2-2; V: TRBV20-1; CDR3: SARRQGQSTGELF
J: TRBJ2-7; V: TRBV9; CDR3: ASSATSGNYEQY
J: TRBJ1-5; V: TRBV19; CDR3: ASSTDRGLNQPQH
J: TRBJ1-5; V: TRBV6-1; CDR3: ASRVAGNQPQH
J: TRBJ1-6; V: TRBV4-3; CDR3: ASSLHGKDSPLH
J: TRBJ1-5; V: TRBV12-3/TRBV12-4; CDR3: ASSTPDSSNQPQH
J: TRBJ2-2; V: TRBV7-2; CDR3: ASSLGDLVTGELF
J: TRBJ1-2; V: TRBV28; CDR3: ATLSGPNYGYT
J: TRBJ2-1; V: TRBV2; CDR3: ASRHPALAETGRGNEQF
J: TRBJ1-2; V: TRBV10-3; CDR3: AITKDRESGYT
J: TRBJ2-1; V: TRBV29-1; CDR3: SVGRGTGTYNEQF
J: TRBJ1-1; V: TRBV20-1; CDR3: SATLSGQGGLTGAF
J: TRBJ1-1; V: TRBV6-2/TRBV6-3; CDR3: ASSYVLPNTEAF
J: TRBJ1-4; V: TRBV6-1; CDR3: ASCYLGEKLF
J: TRBJ1-5; V: TRBV20-1; CDR3: SARAHRDRDSNQPQH
J: TRBJ2-7; V: TRBV28; CDR3: ASSGLAELYEQY
J: TRBJ1-1; V: TRBV29-1; CDR3: RDIWALNTEAF
J: TRBJ2-7; V: TRBV3-1; CDR3: ASSSTTGALGEQY
J: TRBJ1-1; V: TRBV20-1; CDR3: SARDRTEPFNTEAF
J: TRBJ2-1; V: TRBV6-2/TRBV6-3; CDR3: ASSYSNIGGRGSYNEQF
J: TRBJ1-5; V: TRBV7-8; CDR3: ASSRLGGPNQPQH
J: TRBJ2-3; V: TRBV4-3; CDR3: ASSQDRRAGTQY
J: TRBJ2-1; V: TRBV4-2; CDR3: ASSQDRTGGWNEQF
J: TRBJ2-7; V: TRBV27; CDR3: ASIARSRGAYEQY